This T cell receptor (beta chain) was observed in a study of blood T cell repertoires in COVID-19. The wider study: There were acute and convalescent COVID-19 samples, and they came from the United States, Italy and Spain. T cells, B-cell-depleted T cells, or PBMCs provided the cDNA or gDNA that served as material.

The CDR3 totals 17 residues. The germline gives CDR1 SNHLY, CDR2 FYNNEI. J was trimmed by 5 bases and V by 1 base; bases with no gene match: 13. Authors' data handling: Quantification of nucleated cells was approximated via reference gene primer amplification. Libraries were prepared by immunoSEQ multiplex PCR; TCRdb keeps only in-frame clonotypes and omits some of them. That table furnishes V, J and clone size, whereas the DNA furnished D and trimming. The table includes 200,000 or so clones, around nine tenths detected once. Sequencing was done on a sample of peripheral blood. The clonotype was recovered from a man aged 65 to 79 with active or convalescent COVID-19. V gene TRBV2 combines with J gene TRBJ1-1, with 7 nucleotides matching TRBD1. CDR3 residues: CASSEVLGQGVRTEAFF. The CDR3 coding sequence is TGTGCCAGCAGTGAAGTCTTAGGGCAGGGGGTCCGGACTGAAGCTTTCTTT.